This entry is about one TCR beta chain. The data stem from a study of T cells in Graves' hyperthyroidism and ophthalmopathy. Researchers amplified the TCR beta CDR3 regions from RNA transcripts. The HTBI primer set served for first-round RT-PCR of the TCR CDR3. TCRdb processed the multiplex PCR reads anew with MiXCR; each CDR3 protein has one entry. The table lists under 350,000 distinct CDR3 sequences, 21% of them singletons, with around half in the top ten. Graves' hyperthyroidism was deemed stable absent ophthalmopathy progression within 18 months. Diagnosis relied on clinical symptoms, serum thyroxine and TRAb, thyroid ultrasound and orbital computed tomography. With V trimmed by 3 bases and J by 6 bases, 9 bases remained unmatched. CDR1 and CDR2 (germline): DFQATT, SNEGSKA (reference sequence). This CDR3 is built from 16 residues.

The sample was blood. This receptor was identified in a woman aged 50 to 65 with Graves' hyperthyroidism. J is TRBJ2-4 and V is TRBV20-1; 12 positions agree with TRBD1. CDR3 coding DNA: TGCAGTGCTAGCTCCGGGACAGGGGGCTCGGGAAACATTCAGTACTTC. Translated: CSASSGTGGSGNIQYF.